The sequence of this T cell receptor (beta chain) was determined in a study of T cell repertoires in cytomegalovirus infection. Study background: Indications came from public TCR beta signatures; they pointed to CMV infection and to a matching HLA type. Study-level findings and limits: HLA-C-restricted CMV-specific TCR beta clonotypes were dominant in the ex vivo response. Adding up the frequency of public TCR beta families identified people who carried CMV plus the relevant HLA.

The CDR3 is 14 residues long. The germline V gene encodes CDR1 SGHAT and CDR2 FQDESV (reference sequence). TCRdb fed the reads into MiXCR, producing one record per CDR3 protein. Among approximately 1,000,000 distinct CDR3 sequences listed, approximately 30% were seen once. Worth noting for this clonotype: Its target is unknown. An end of the junction does not agree with germline; a read error may underlie this.

The chain couples TRBV11-1 to TRBJ2-1; no firm D call. This clonotype was obtained from a human donor in good health (CMV status not recorded). Some clones in this sample may be carry-over from other donors' samples. This specimen consisted of cultured CD8+ T cells from PBMCs, obtained from culture after CMV antigen stimulation. The CDR3 bases are TGTACCAGCAGCCGCACCGGTCTGAAGAATGAGCAGTTCTTC. This sequence encodes CTSSRTGLKNEQFF.